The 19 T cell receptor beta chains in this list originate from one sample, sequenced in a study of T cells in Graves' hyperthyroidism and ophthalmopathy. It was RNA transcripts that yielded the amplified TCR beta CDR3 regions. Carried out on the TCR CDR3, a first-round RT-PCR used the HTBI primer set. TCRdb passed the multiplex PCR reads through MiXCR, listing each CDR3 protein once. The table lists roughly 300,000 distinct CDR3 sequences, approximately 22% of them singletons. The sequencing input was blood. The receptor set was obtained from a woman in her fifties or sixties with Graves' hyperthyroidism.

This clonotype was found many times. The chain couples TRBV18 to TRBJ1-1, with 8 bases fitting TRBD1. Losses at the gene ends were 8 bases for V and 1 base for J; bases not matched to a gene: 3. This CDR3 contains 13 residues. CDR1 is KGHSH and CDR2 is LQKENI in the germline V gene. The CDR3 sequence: CASTGQGNTEAFF. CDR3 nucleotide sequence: TGTGCCAGCACAGGACAGGGGAACACTGAAGCTTTCTTT.

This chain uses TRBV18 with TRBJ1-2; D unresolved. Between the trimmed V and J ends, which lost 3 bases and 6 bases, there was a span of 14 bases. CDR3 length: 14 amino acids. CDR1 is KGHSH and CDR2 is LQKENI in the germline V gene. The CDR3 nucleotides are TGTGCCAGCTCACCTCAGGAGGGATCGAATGGCTACACCTTC. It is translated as CASSPQEGSNGYTF.

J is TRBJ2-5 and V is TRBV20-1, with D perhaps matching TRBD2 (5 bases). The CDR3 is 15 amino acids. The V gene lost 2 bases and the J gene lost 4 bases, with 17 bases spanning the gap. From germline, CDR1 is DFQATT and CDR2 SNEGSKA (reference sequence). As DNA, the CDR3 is TGCAGTGCTAGAACCGCCCCGCGAGGAGGAGAGACCCAGTACTTC. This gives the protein CSARTAPRGGETQYF.

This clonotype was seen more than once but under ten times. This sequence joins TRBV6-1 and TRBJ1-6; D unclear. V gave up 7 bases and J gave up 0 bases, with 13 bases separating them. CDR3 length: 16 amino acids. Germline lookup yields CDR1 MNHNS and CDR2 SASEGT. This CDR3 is CASTPWASSYNSPLHF. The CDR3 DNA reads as TGTGCCAGCACCCCCTGGGCGAGCTCCTATAATTCACCCCTCCACTTT.

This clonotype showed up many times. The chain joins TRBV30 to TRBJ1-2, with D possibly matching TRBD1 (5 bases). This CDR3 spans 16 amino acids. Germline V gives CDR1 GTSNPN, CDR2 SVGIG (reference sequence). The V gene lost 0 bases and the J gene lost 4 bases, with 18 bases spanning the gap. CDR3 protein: CAWSVYVGVGGYGYTF. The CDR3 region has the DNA TGTGCCTGGAGTGTATACGTGGGGGTAGGCGGCTATGGCTACACCTTC. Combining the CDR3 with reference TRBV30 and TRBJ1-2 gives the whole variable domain SQTIHQWPATLVQPVGSPLSLECTVEGTSNPNLYWYRQAAGRGLQLLFYSVGIGQISSEVPQNLSASRPQDRQFILSSKKLLLSDSGFYLCAWSVYVGVGGYGYTFGSGTRLTVV.

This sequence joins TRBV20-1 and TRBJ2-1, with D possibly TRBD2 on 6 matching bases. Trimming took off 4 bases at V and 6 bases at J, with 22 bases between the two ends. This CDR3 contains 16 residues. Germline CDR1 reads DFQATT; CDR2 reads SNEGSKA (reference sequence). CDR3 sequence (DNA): TGCAGTGCTATACCTCCATACCGGGACTTTTCCAATGAGCAGTTCTTC. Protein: CSAIPPYRDFSNEQFF.

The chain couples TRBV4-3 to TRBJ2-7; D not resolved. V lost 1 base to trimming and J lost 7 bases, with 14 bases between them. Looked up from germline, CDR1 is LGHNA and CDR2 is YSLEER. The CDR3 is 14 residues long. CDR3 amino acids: CASSQARALGEQYF. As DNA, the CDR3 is TGCGCCAGCAGCCAAGCCCGGGCCCTAGGGGAGCAGTACTTC.

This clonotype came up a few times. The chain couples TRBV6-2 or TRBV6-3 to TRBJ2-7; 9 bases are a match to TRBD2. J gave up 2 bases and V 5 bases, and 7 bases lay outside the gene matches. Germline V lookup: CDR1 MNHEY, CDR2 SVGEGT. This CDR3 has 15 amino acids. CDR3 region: CASSARAGGPYEQYF. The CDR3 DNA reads TGTGCCAGCAGTGCCCGAGCGGGGGGCCCCTACGAGCAGTACTTC.

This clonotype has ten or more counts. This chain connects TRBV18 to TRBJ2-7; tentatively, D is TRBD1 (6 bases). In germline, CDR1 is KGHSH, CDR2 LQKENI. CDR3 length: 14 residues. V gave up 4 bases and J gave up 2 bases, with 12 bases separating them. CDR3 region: CASSHRDITYEQYF. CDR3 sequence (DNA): TGTGCCAGCTCACATCGGGACATCACCTACGAGCAGTACTTC.

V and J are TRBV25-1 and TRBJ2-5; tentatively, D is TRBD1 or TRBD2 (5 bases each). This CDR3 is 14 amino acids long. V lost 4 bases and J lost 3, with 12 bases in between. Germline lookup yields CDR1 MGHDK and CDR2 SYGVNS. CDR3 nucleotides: TGTGCCAGCAGTGGGGTCGGGGCCAAAGAGACCCAGTACTTC. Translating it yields CASSGVGAKETQYF.

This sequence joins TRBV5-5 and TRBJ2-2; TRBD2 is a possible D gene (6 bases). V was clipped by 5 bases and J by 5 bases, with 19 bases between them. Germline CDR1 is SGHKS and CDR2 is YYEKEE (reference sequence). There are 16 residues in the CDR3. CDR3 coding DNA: TGTGCCAGCAGAATCGGGGCGGGAACACAGACCGGGGAGCTGTTTTTT. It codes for CASRIGAGTQTGELFF.

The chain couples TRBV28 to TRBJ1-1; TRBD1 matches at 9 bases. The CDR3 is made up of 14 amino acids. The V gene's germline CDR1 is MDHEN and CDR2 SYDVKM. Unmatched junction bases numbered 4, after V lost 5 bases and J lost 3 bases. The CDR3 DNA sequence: TGTGCCAGCAGTGCGGGACAGGGCGACACTGAAGCTTTCTTT. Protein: CASSAGQGDTEAFF.

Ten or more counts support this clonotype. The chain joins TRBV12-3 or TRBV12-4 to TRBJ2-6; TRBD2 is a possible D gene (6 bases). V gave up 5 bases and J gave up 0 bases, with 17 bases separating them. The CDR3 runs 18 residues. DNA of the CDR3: TGTGCCAGCAGTGGCACGAGGAGGGCTTCCTCTGGGGCCAACGTCCTGACTTTC. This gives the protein CASSGTRRASSGANVLTF.

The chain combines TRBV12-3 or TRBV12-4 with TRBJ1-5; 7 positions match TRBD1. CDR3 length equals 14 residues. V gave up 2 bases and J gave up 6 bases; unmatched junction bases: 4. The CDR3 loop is CASSLKGASQPQHF. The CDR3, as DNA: TGTGCCAGCAGTTTAAAGGGGGCTAGTCAGCCCCAGCATTTT.

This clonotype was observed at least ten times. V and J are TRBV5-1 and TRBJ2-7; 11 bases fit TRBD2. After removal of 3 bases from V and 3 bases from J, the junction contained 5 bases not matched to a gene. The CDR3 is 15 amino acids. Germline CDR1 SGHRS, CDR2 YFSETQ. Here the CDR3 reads CASSWGTSGFYEQYF. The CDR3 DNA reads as TGCGCCAGCAGCTGGGGGACTAGCGGCTTCTACGAGCAGTACTTC.

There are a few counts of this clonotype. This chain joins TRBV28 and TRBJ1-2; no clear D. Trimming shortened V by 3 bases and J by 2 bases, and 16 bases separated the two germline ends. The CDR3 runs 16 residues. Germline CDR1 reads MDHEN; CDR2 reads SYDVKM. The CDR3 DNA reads TGTGCCAGCAGTTTCGGGTTGACCGGGCGGAACTATGGCTACACCTTC. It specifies CASSFGLTGRNYGYTF.

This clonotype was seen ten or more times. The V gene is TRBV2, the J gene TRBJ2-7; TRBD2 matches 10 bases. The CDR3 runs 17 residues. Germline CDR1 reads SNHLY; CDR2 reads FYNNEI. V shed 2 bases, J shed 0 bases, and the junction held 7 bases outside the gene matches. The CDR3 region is CASSERGLAGGSYEQYF. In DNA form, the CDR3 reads TGTGCCAGCAGTGAAAGAGGGTTAGCGGGAGGCTCCTACGAGCAGTACTTC.

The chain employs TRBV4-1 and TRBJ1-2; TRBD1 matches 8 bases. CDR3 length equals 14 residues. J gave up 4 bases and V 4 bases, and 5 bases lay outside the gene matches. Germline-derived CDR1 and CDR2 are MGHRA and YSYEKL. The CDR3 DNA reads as TGCGCCAGCAGCCGCGACAGGGGCGGCTATGGCTACACCTTC. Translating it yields CASSRDRGGYGYTF.

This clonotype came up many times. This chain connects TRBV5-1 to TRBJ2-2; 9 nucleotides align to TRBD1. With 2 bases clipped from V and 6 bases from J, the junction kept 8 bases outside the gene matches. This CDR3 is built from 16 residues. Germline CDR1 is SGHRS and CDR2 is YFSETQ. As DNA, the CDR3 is TGCGCCAGCAGCTTCGGACAGGGGAAGGGAGCCGGGGAGCTGTTTTTT. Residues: CASSFGQGKGAGELFF.